This T cell receptor beta chain was obtained from a study of blood T cell repertoires in COVID-19. Generated by immunoSEQ multiplex PCR, the TCRdb table keeps only in-frame clones and is missing some. Of around 100,000 clones in the sample, roughly nine tenths are singletons; the top ten hold 7% to 9.5%. The V gene's germline CDR1 is SNHLY and CDR2 FYNNEI. The V gene end was trimmed by 6 bases and the J gene end by 6 bases; junction bases not matched to a gene: 4. The CDR3 sequence is 12 residues long. The receptor was derived from a man aged 25 to 45 in a cohort sampled during active COVID-19. The V gene is TRBV2, the J gene TRBJ2-5; the match to TRBD1 covers 7 bases. The sample was peripheral blood. The CDR3: CASRRGPQTQYF. DNA for the CDR3: TGTGCCAGCAGAAGGGGGCCACAGACCCAGTACTTC.